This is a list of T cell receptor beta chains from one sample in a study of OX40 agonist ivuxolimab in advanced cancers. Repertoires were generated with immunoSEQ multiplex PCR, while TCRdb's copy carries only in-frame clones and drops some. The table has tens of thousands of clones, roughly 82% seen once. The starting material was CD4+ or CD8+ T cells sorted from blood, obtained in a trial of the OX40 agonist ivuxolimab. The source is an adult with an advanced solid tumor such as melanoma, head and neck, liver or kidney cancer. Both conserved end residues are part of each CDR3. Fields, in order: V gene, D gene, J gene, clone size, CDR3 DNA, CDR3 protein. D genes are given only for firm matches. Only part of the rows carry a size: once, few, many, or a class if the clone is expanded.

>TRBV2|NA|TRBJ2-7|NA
TGTGCCAGCAGACGACAGGGACTCTACGAGCAGTACTTC
CASRRQGLYEQYF
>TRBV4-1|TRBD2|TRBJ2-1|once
TGCGCCAGCAGCCAACTCCTTAGCGGGAGGGGGCGGATGTTTCGGTTCTTC
CASSQLLSGRGRMFRFF
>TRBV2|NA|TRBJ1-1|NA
TGTGCCAGCAGTGAGTCCAGGGTAGCTTTCTTT
CASSESRVAFF
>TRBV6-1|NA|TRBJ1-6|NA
TGTGCCAGCAGTAACGCCGGGACGGCCTCCCCACTTCTCCACTTT
CASSNAGTASPLLHF
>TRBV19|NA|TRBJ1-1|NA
TGTGCCACACTCGGCGGACTTAACACTGAAGCTTTCTTT
CATLGGLNTEAFF
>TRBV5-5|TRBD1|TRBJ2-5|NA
TGTGCCAGCAGCTCACCGACAGGGGGCGCCGGGGAGACCCAGTACTTC
CASSSPTGGAGETQYF
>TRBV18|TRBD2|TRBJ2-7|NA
TGTGCCAGCTCTCAGACTAGCGGGAGCTCCTACGAGCAGTACTTC
CASSQTSGSSYEQYF
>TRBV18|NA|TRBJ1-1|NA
TGTGCCAGCTCACCACCGATGACAGGTCTTTTTGAAGCTTTCTTT
CASSPPMTGLFEAFF
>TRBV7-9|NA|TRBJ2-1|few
TGTGCCAGCAGCTTAGCTGGCAGGGCGGTTGAGCAGTTCTTC
CASSLAGRAVEQFF
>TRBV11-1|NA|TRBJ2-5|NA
TGTGCCAGCAGCTTGGGCCGGGAGACCCAGTACTTC
CASSLGRETQYF
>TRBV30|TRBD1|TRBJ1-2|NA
TGTGCCTCACGGGACAGGGGTGGGATGAACTATGGCTACACCTTC
CASRDRGGMNYGYTF
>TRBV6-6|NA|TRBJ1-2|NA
TGTGCCAGCAGTTCCAGGGAATTTCGCTATGGCTACACCTTC
CASSSREFRYGYTF
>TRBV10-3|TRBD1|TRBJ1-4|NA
TGTGCCACAAACAGGGGTAATGAAAAACTGTTTTTT
CATNRGNEKLFF
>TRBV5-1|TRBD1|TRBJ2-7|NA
TGCGCCAGCAGCTTGGGGCAGGGGGCCCTCTACGAGCAGTACTTC
CASSLGQGALYEQYF
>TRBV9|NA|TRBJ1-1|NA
TGTGCCAGCAGCGTAGTGGCACAGAACACTGAAGCTTTCTTT
CASSVVAQNTEAFF
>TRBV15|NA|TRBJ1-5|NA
TGTGCCACCAGCTATTTCCAGGCAAGGGGTCAGCCCCAGCATTTT
CATSYFQARGQPQHF
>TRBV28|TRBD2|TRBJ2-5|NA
TGTGCCAGCAGTTTATACCAATCCTCCGGACTAGCGGAAGAGACCCAGTACTTC
CASSLYQSSGLAEETQYF
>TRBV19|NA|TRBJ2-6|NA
TGTGCCAGTATTGGGAGATCTGGGGCCAACGTCCTGACTTTC
CASIGRSGANVLTF
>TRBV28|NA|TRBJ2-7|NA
TGTGCCAGCAGTTTAGACGCTATCTCCTACGAGCAGTACTTC
CASSLDAISYEQYF
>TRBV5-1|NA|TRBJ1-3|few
TGCGCCAGTTCACCGGGACGTCGGGGCACCATATATTTT
CASSPGRRGTIYF
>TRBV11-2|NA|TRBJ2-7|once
TGTGCCAGCAGCTTAGATGTGGCAGCAGGAAGTCGCTACGAGCAGTACTTC
CASSLDVAAGSRYEQYF
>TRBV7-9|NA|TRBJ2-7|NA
TGTGCCAGCAGCTTCGGCGCAGGCGAGCAGTACTTC
CASSFGAGEQYF
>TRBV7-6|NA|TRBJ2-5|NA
TGTGCCAGCAGCCCCCCCCCGGGTGGGGAGACCCAGTACTTC
CASSPPPGGETQYF
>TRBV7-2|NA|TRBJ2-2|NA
TGTGCCAGCATAAATGGGCAATTTAGCGGGGAGCTGTTTTTT
CASINGQFSGELFF
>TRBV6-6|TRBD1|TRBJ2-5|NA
TGTGCCAGCAGTTACGGGCCAGGGGGACAAGAGACCCAGTACTTC
CASSYGPGGQETQYF
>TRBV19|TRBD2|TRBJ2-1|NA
TGTGCCAGTTCGGGAGCGGGAGTTCCCTACAATGAGCAGTTCTTC
CASSGAGVPYNEQFF
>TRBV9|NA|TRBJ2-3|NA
TGTGCCAGCAGCGTAAGAGGAGGGGTCGACACAGATACGCAGTATTTT
CASSVRGGVDTDTQYF
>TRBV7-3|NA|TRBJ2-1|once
TGTGCCAGCAGCTCCGGATCCCTAGGGTCTGAGCAGTTCTTC
CASSSGSLGSEQFF
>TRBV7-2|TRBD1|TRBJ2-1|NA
TGTGCCAGCAGCTTTACAGGGGGTGATCACAATGAGCAGTTCTTC
CASSFTGGDHNEQFF
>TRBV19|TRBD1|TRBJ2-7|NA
TGTGCCAGTAGTATAGCGGTCAGGGGGTACGAGCAGTACTTC
CASSIAVRGYEQYF
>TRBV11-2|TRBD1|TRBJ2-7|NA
TGTGCCAGCAGCAAGTACAGGGGGGCCTACGAGCAGTACTTC
CASSKYRGAYEQYF
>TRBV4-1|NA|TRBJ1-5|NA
TGCGCCAGCAGCCCGGCAGGGGTTCAGCCCCAGCATTTT
CASSPAGVQPQHF
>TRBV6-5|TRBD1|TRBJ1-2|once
TGTGCCAGCAGACAGGGGACGATCGGCTATGGCTACACCTTC
CASRQGTIGYGYTF
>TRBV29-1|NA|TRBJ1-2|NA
TGCAGCGTTGTCGGGCACGACTATGGCTACACCTTC
CSVVGHDYGYTF
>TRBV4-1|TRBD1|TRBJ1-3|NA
TGCGCCAGCAGCCGCGCGACAGGGGGCTTTGGAAACACCATATATTTT
CASSRATGGFGNTIYF
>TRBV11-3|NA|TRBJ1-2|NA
TGTGCCAGCAGCAGTAACAGGGTTGGCTACACCTTC
CASSSNRVGYTF
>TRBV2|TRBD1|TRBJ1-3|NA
TGTGCCAGCAGGGGCAGGGGGTTTTCCTCTGGAAACACCATATATTTT
CASRGRGFSSGNTIYF
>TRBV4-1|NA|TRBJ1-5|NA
TGCGCCAGCAGTCGGGACAACTATAGCAATCAGCCCCAGCATTTT
CASSRDNYSNQPQHF
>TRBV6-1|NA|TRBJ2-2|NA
TGTGCCAGCAGTGTCCTCCGGGGCACCGGGGAGCTGTTTTTT
CASSVLRGTGELFF
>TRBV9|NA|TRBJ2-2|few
TGTGCCAGCAGCGTAGGGGCAGGCTCGTGGGTCGGGGAGCTGTTTTTT
CASSVGAGSWVGELFF
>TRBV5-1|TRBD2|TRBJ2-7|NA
TGCGCCAGCCGGGTGGGAACTAGCGGGAAAACTTACGAGCAGTACTTC
CASRVGTSGKTYEQYF
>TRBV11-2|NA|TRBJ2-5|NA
TGTGCCAGCAGCTTAGGTGTGACCCAGTACTTC
CASSLGVTQYF
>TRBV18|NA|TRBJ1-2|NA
TGTGCCAGCTCAGCCAGGCAACCAGAAAGGGGGTCTGAGGACTACACCTTC
CASSARQPERGSEDYTF
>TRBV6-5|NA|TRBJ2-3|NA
TGTGCCAGCAGTACAACCACAGATACGCAGTATTTT
CASSTTTDTQYF
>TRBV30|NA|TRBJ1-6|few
TGTGCCTGGAGGAGTAATTCACCCCTCCACTTT
CAWRSNSPLHF
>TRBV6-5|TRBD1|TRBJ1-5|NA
TGTGCCAGCGGCGGACAGGGTGGGCAGCCCCAGCATTTT
CASGGQGGQPQHF
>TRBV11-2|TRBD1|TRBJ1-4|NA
TGTGCCAGCAGCTTAAACAGGGGTTCTCACGAAAAACTGTTTTTT
CASSLNRGSHEKLFF
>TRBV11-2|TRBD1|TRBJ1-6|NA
TGTGCCAGCAGCCTTCAGGGGGAATCCTATAATTCACCCCTCCACTTT
CASSLQGESYNSPLHF
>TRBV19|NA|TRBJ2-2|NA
TGTGCCAGCAGACTAGTTTTGGACACCGGGGAGCTGTTTTTT
CASRLVLDTGELFF
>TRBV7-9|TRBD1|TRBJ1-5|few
TGTGCCAGCAGCAAGACAGGGGGACGCAATCAGCCCCAGCATTTT
CASSKTGGRNQPQHF
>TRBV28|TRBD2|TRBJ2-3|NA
TGTGCCAGCAGCCCCCAACTAGCGGGCCAGGATACGCAGTATTTT
CASSPQLAGQDTQYF
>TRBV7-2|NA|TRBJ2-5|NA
TGTGCCAGCAGCTTTGCGGGTGCGGAGACCCAGTACTTC
CASSFAGAETQYF
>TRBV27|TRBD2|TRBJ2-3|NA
TGTGCCAGCAGTTTCGAGACTAGCGGGGTAGATACGCAGTATTTT
CASSFETSGVDTQYF
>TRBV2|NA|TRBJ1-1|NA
TGTGCCAGCAGGGGGGGCACTGAAGCTTTCTTT
CASRGGTEAFF
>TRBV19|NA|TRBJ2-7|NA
TGTGCCAGTAAGAAAGAAGGTCCTCGCTCCTACGAGCAGTACTTC
CASKKEGPRSYEQYF